This T cell receptor beta chain was sequenced during a study of a mutant IDH1 vaccine in newly diagnosed glioma. Whole-study context: Previous treatment comprised radiotherapy, temozolomide, or both, mostly both.

TCRdb's table, derived via immunoSEQ multiplex PCR, lists solely in-frame clones and lacks some. The sample carries 110,000 or so clones, about nine tenths recorded once. The CDR3 has 16 amino acids. Germline assignment: CDR1 LNHDA and CDR2 SQIVND (reference sequence). The J segment lost 5 bases and the V segment lost 3 bases, leaving 8 bases of the junction unmatched. About this clone itself: Its matching antigen is unknown.

Time point reported: week 11, during vaccination. Doses comprised 300 ug of mutant IDH1 20-mer peptide each, plus topical imiquimod. The chain joins TRBV19 to TRBJ2-3, with 10 bases aligning to TRBD2. The sample here was PBMCs, taken from a glioma patient whose treatment included an IDH1 peptide vaccine. The source of this sequence is a woman aged 50 to 60 with glioma. Here the CDR3 DNA reads TGTGCCAGTAGTATTGGGAGCGGGAGGGCAGGAGATACGCAGTATTTT. Its protein product is CASSIGSGRAGDTQYF.